This T cell receptor (beta chain) came from a study of shared clonotypes between healthy human individuals. Notes on the study in general: Non-shared clonotypes had lower generation probabilities than clonotypes shared by all four sorted-subset donors. In this cohort, only blood was sampled, and tissue repertoires likely differ. With several donors compared, 4% to 5% of naive CD4 clonotypes were shared.

Remarks on this clone: As yet, its antigen is unknown. The sample has other DNA sequences that encode this CDR3 too.

It was roughly 210 ng DNA, 30,000 or so T cell genomes, that sorted-subset replicate PCRs used. TCRdb's copy holds only in-frame clones and misses some; the assay was immunoSEQ multiplex PCR. The sample carries roughly 2,500,000 clones, 90% to 95% recorded once. In germline, CDR1 is SGHRS, CDR2 YFSETQ. The J segment lost 2 bases and the V segment lost 4 bases, leaving 6 bases of the junction unmatched. The length of the CDR3 is 14 residues. The gene calls are TRBV5-1 and TRBJ2-7, with 7 bases lining up with TRBD2. The receptor was derived from a man aged 18 to 30 in good health. Some clones in this sample may be carry-over from other donors' samples. The source material was naive CD4+ T cells from PBMCs. Subset described: CD45RA+ positively selected. The CDR3 reads CASSPPSGTYEQYF. CDR3 bases: TGCGCCAGCAGCCCCCCCAGCGGGACCTACGAGCAGTACTTC.